This T cell receptor (beta chain) was sequenced during a study of blood T cell repertoires in COVID-19. Across the study: The study drew acute and convalescent COVID-19 samples from the United States, Italy and Spain. The analysed material was cDNA or gDNA that came from T cells, B-cell-depleted T cells, or PBMCs.

Authors' processing steps: Amplification of reference gene primers was used by the study to estimate nucleated cell counts. Libraries were prepared by immunoSEQ multiplex PCR; TCRdb keeps only in-frame clonotypes and omits some of them. V and J calls plus clone size are reproduced from that table; the DNA served to infer D and trimming. The table shows fewer than 150,000 clones, with approximately 77% occurring only once. The V gene's germline CDR1 is LGHNA and CDR2 YNFKEQ. V lost 1 base and J 7 bases, leaving 14 bases between the germline ends. The CDR3 has 15 residues. This TCR was sampled from an older man with acute or convalescent COVID-19. V usage is TRBV4-2 and J usage is TRBJ2-1; D perhaps matches TRBD2 (7 bases). What was sequenced was peripheral blood. As DNA, the CDR3 is TGTGCCAGCAGCCAAGGGGGGGGCATATCAAATGAGCAGTTCTTC. It codes for CASSQGGGISNEQFF.